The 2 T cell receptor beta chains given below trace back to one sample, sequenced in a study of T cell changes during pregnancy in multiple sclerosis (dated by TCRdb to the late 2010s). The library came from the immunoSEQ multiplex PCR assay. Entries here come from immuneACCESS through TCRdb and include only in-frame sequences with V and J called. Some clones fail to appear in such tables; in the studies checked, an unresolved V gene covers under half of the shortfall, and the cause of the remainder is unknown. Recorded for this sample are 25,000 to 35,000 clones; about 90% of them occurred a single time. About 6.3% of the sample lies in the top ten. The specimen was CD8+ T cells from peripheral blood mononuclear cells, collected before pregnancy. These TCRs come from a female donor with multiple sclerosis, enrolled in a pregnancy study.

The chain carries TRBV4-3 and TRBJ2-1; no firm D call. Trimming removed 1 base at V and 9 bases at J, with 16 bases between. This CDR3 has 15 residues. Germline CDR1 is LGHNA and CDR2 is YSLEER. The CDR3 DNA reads TGCGCCAGCAGCCAAGGGAGAGGTCTCAGTCCTGAGCAGTTCTTC. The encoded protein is CASSQGRGLSPEQFF.

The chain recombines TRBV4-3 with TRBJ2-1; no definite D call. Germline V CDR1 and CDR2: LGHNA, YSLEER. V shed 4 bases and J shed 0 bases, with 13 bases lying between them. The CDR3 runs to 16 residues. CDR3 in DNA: TGCGCCAGCAGCCTACGCCCGCCGGGCTCCTACAATGAGCAGTTCTTC. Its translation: CASSLRPPGSYNEQFF.